The text below deals with one T cell receptor (beta chain). Its cognate antigen is unknown. This entry belongs to a study of early stage breast cancer tumors. Study results and caveats: Tumors had approximately 2.6-fold higher T cell density and higher clonality than adjacent normal breast tissue.

The assay was immunoSEQ multiplex PCR, and TCRdb's table has in-frame clones only and misses some. The sample lists fewer than 90,000 clones; 65% to 85% were seen once. The CDR3 runs to 15 residues. The V and J ends lost 3 bases and 4 bases respectively, with 10 bases between them. CDR1 MNHNS and CDR2 SASEGT come from the germline V gene. V and J are TRBV6-1 and TRBJ2-6; D is unresolved. The TCR was taken from a person in their sixties with breast cancer. Sequenced material: blood. The DNA of the CDR3 is TGTGCCAGCAGTGATCGGACGCGGGGGGCCAACGTCCTGACTTTC. The encoded protein is CASSDRTRGANVLTF.